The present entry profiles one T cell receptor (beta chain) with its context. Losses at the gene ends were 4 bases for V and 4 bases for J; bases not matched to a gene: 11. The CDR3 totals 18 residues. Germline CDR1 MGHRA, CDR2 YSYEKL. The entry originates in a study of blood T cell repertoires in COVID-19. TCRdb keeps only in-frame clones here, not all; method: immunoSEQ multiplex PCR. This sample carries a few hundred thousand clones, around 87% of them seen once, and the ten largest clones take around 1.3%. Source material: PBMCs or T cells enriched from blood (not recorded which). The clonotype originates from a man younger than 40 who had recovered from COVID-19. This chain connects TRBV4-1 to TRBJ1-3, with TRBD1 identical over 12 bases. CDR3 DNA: TGCGCCAGCAGCCCCCTCATGGGACAGGGGGCCGGCGGAAACACCATATATTTT. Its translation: CASSPLMGQGAGGNTIYF.